This T cell receptor beta chain was retrieved from a study of T cell repertoires in cytomegalovirus infection. Background on the study: Both recently identified HLA-C-restricted and well-studied HLA-B-restricted CMV epitopes were used in the study.

Concerning this clonotype itself: Its antigen is currently unknown.

General study results and limits: Using cumulative public TCR beta family frequency, the authors identified those who carried CMV together with the relevant HLA.

One entry per CDR3 protein, called by TCRdb with MiXCR from the reads. The sample has under 500,000 distinct CDR3 sequences; about 39% are singletons. The germline CDR1 and CDR2 sequences are SEHNR and FQNEAQ (reference sequence). Unmatched junction bases numbered 15, after V lost 5 bases and J lost 7 bases. The CDR3 spans 16 residues. The input for sequencing was cultured PBMCs, taken from culture after CMV antigen stimulation. The chain combines TRBV7-9 with TRBJ2-7, with 9 bases that match TRBD2. The receptor comes from a human donor in good health (CMV status not recorded). Some clones in this sample may be carry-over from other donors' samples. This CDR3 is CASSPSPRGGPREQYF. CDR3 nucleotides: TGTGCCAGCAGCCCCAGCCCGCGGGGGGGGCCTAGGGAGCAGTACTTC.